Sequencing of this TCR beta chain was carried out in a study of post-analysis software for immune sequencing data. Study outcomes and limitations: Patients had higher frequencies than controls of about 5 TRBV segments, including TRBV5-6, TRBV5-1 and TRBV20-1.

This CDR3 is built from 13 residues. Germline V gene sequence: CDR1 MNHEY, CDR2 SVGAGI. The V and J ends lost 0 bases and 6 bases respectively, with 5 bases between them. This clonotype has just a few counts. Its antigen is currently unknown. Prepared TCR beta cDNA libraries contained unique molecular identifiers. TCRdb passed the PCR reads through MiXCR, listing each CDR3 protein once. The table shows about 820,000 distinct CDR3 sequences, with about 57% occurring only once. The sequenced sample consisted of blood. The chain links TRBV6-5 to TRBJ1-4; D call uncertain. This receptor was taken from a girl aged 5 to 17 with multiple sclerosis. In nucleotides, the CDR3 is TGTGCCAGCAGTTACTCTTTGGATGAAAAACTGTTTTTT. Protein product: CASSYSLDEKLFF.